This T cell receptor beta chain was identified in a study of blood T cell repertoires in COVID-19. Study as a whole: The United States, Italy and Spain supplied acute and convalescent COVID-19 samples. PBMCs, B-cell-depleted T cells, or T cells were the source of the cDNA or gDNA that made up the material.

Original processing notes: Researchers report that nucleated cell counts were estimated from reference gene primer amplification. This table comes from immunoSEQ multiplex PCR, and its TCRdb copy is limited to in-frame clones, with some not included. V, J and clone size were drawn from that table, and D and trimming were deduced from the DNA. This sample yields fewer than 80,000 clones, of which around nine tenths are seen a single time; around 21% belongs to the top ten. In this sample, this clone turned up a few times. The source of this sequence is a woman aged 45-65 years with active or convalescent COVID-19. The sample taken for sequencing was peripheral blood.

The CDR3 here is CASSDSGTALAQFF. DNA for the CDR3: TGTGCCAGCAGTGACTCGGGGACAGCCTTAGCCCAGTTCTTC. The gene calls are TRBV6-4 and TRBJ2-1; TRBD1 matches at 7 bases. Germline V gives CDR1 MRHNA, CDR2 SNTAGT. The CDR3 loop spans 14 amino acids. The trim removed 0 bases at V and 13 bases at J, leaving 9 bases unmatched.